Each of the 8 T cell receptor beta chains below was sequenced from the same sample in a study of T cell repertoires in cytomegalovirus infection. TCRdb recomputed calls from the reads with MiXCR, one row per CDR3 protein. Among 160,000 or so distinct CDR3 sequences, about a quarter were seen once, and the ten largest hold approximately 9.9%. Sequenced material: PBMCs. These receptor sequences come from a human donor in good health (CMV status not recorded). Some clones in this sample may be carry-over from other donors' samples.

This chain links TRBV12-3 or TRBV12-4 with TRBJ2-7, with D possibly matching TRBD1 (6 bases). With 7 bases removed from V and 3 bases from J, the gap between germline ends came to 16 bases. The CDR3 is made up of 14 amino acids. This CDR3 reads CASTPGHANYEQYF. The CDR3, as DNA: TGTGCCAGCACCCCGGGACACGCTAACTACGAGCAGTACTTC.

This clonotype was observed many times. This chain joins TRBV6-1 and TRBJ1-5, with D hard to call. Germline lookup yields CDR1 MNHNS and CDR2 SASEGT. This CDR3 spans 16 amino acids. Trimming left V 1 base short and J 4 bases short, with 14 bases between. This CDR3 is CASSEEGRSFNQPQHF. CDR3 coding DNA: TGTGCCAGCAGTGAAGAGGGCAGATCCTTTAATCAGCCCCAGCATTTT.

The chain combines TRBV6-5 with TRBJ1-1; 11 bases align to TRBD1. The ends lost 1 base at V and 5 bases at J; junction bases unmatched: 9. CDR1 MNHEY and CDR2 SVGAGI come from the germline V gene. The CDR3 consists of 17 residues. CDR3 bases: TGTGCCAGCAGTTACTTTGGGACAGGGGGTATAGGGACTGAAGCTTTCTTT. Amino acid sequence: CASSYFGTGGIGTEAFF.

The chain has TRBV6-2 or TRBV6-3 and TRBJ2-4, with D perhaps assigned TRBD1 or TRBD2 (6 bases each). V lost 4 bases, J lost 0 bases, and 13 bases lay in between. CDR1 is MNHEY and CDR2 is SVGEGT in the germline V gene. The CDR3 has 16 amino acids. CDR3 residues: CASSSLEGVAKNIQYF. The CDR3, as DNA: TGTGCCAGCAGTTCCCTGGAGGGGGTAGCCAAAAACATTCAGTACTTC.

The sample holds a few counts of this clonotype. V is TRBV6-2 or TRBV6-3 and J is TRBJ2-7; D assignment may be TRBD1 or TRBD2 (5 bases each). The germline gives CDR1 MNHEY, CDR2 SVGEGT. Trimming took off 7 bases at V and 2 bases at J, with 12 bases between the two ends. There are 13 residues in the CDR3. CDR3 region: CASTFRDPYEQYF. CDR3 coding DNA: TGTGCCAGCACCTTCAGGGACCCCTACGAGCAGTACTTC.

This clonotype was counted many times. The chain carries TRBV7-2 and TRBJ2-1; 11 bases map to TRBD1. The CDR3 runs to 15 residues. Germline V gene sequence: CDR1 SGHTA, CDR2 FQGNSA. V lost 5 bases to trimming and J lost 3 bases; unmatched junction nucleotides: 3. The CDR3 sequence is CASSPGTGGYNEQFF. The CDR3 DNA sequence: TGTGCCAGCAGCCCAGGGACAGGGGGCTACAATGAGCAGTTCTTC.

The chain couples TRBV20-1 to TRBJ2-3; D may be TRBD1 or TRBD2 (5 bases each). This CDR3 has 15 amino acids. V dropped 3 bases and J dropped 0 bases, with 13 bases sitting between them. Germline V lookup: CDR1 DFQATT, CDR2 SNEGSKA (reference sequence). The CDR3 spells CSARALGVSTDTQYF. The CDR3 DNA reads TGCAGTGCTAGGGCCTTGGGGGTCAGCACAGATACGCAGTATTTT.

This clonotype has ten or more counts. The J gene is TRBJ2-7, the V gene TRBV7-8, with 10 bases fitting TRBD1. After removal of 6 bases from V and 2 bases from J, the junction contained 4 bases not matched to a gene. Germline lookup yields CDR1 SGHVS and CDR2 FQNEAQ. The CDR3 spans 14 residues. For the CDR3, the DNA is TGTGCCAGCAGTAATGGACAGGGGGCCTACGAGCAGTACTTC. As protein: CASSNGQGAYEQYF.